A selection of T cell receptor beta chains follows, all from one sample in a study of technical replicates of blood from a few donors. Sequencing was performed with immunoSEQ multiplex PCR; in TCRdb, only in-frame clones are kept and a portion is missing. The sample consists of around 80,000 clones, 95% to 98% of them appearing once. Sequencing was carried out using T cells isolated from PBMCs. Receptor source: a human donor in good health. The CDR3 runs from the conserved cysteine through the conserved F or W. A D gene is named only where the DNA matches it firmly. The size entry is marked missing in some rows and otherwise reads once, few, many or a size class.

TRBJ2-7 | - | TRBV7-9 | - | CASSLESANGGNEQYF | TGTGCCAGCAGCTTAGAATCCGCAAACGGGGGAAACGAGCAGTACTTC
TRBJ2-7 | once | TRBV6-1 | TRBD2 | CASSEEAGGSYEQYF | TGTGCCAGCAGCGAGGAAGCGGGAGGGAGTTACGAGCAGTACTTC
TRBJ1-1 | - | TRBV29-1 | - | CSTGGTPNTEAFF | TGCAGCACGGGGGGGACGCCAAACACTGAAGCTTTCTTT
TRBJ2-6 | few | TRBV5-1 | TRBD1 | CASSFGTGNVLTF | TGCGCCAGCAGCTTTGGGACAGGGAACGTCCTGACTTTC
TRBJ1-6 | - | TRBV2 | TRBD1 | CASSRQGGNSPLHF | TGTGCCAGCAGTCGACAGGGAGGTAATTCACCCCTCCACTTT
TRBJ2-1 | - | TRBV6-1 | TRBD1 | CASSEPGTGRSGEQFF | TGTGCCAGCAGTGAACCCGGGACAGGGAGGAGTGGTGAGCAGTTCTTC
TRBJ2-7 | - | TRBV7-2 | TRBD2 | CASSLGSGSSYEQYF | TGTGCCAGCAGCTTAGGTAGCGGGAGCTCCTACGAGCAGTACTTC
TRBJ2-2 | - | TRBV19 | TRBD2 | CASEVLAGVAGELFF | TGTGCCAGTGAAGTACTAGCGGGAGTAGCCGGGGAGCTGTTTTTT
TRBJ1-6 | - | TRBV28 | TRBD1 | CASRGQGAVSPLHF | TGTGCCAGCAGGGGACAGGGGGCAGTATCACCCCTCCACTTT
TRBJ1-1 | - | TRBV5-4 | TRBD1 | CASSMGDRALEAFF | TGTGCCAGCAGCATGGGGGACAGGGCATTAGAAGCTTTCTTT
TRBJ1-2 | - | TRBV2 | - | CASSEAIGGVGSSF | TGTGCCAGCAGTGAAGCGATAGGAGGGGTGGGCAGCTCGTTC
TRBJ2-5 | - | TRBV4-1 | - | CASSAREVAPKYQETQYF | TGCGCCAGCAGCGCCCGCGAGGTAGCGCCAAAGTACCAAGAGACCCAGTACTTC
TRBJ2-1 | - | TRBV11-3 | - | CASSLGTAYNEQFF | TGTGCCAGCAGCTTAGGGACAGCCTACAATGAGCAGTTCTTC